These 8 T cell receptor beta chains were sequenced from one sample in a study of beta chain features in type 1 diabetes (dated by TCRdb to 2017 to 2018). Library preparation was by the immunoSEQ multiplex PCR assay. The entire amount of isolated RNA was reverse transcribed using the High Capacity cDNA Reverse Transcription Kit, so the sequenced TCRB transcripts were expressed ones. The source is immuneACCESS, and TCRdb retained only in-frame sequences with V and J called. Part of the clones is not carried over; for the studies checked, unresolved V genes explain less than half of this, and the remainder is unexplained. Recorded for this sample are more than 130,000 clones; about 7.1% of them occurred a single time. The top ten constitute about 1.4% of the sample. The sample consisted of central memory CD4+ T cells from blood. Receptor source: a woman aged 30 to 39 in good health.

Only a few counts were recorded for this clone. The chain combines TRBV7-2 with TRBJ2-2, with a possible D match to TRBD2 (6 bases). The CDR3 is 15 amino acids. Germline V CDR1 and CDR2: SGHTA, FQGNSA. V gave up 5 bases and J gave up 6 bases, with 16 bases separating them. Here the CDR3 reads CASSQAWRRAGELFF. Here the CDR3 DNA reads TGTGCCAGCAGCCAAGCTTGGCGGAGGGCCGGGGAGCTGTTTTTT.

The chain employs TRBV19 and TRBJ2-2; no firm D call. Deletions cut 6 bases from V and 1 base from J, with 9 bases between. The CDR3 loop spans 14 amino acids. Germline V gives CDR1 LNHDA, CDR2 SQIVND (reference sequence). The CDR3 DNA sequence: TGTGCCAGTAGCCCCCCCGTGAACACCGGGGAGCTGTTTTTT. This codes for CASSPPVNTGELFF. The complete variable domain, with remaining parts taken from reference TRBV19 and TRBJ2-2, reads DGGITQSPKYLFRKEGQNVTLSCEQNLNHDAMYWYRQDPGQGLRLIYYSQIVNDFQKGDIAEGYSVSREKKESFPLTVTSAQKNPTAFYLCASSPPVNTGELFFGEGSRLTVL.

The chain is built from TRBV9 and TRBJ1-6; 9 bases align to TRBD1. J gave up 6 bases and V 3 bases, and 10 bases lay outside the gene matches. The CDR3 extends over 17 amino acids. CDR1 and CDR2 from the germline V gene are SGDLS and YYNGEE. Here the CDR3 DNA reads TGTGCCAGCAGCGGATCCGCCGGGACAGGGAGTAATTCACCCCTCCACTTT. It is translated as CASSGSAGTGSNSPLHF.

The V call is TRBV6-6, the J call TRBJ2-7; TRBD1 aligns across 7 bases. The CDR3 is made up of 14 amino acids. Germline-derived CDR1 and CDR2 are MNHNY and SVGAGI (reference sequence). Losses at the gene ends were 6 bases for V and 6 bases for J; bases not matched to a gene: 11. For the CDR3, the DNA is TGTGCCAGCAGACCAAGACAGGGTCGGTCCGAGCAGTACTTC. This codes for CASRPRQGRSEQYF.

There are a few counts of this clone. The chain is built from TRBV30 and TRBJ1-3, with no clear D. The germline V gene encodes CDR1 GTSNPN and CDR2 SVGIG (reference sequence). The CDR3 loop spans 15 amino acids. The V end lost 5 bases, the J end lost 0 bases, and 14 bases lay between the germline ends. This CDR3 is CAWHKNRVSGNTIYF. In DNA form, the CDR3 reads TGTGCCTGGCATAAAAACAGAGTCTCTGGAAACACCATATATTTT.

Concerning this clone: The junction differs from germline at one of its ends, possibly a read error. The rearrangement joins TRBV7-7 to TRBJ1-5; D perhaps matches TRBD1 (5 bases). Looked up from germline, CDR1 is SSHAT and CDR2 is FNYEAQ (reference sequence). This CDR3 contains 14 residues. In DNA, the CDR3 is TGTGCTAGCAGCTTACCCCGGGGGGGTCAGCCCCAGCATTTT. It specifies CASSLPRGGQPQHF.

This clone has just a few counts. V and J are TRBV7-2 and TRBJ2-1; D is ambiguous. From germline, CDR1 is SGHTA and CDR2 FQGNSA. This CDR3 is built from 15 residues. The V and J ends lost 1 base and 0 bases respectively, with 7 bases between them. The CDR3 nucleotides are TGTGCCAGCAGCTTAGAAGCGAGCTCCTACAATGAGCAGTTCTTC. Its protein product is CASSLEASSYNEQFF.

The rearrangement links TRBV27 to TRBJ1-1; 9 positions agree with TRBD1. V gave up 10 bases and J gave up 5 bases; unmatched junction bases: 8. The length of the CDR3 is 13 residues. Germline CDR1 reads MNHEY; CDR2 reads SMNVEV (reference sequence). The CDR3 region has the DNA TGTGCCACCTACAGGGGGCCTGGAACTGAAGCTTTCTTT. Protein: CATYRGPGTEAFF.